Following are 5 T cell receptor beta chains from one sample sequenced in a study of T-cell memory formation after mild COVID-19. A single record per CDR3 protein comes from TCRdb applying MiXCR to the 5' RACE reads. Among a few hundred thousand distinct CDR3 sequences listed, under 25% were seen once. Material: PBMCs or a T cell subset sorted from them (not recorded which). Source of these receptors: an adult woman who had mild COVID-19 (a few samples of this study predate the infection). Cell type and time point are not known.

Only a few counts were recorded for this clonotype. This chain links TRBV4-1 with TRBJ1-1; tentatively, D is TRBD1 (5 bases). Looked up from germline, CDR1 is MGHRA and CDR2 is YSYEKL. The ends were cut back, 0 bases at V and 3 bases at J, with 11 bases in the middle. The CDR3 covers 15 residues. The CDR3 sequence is CASSQEIGGDTEAFF. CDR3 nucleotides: TGCGCCAGCAGCCAAGAGATTGGGGGGGACACTGAAGCTTTCTTT.

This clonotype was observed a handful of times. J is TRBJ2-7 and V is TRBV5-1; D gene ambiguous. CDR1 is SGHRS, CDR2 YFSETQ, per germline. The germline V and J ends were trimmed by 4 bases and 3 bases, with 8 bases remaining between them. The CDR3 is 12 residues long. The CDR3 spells CASSTTLYEQYF. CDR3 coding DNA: TGCGCCAGCAGCACTACTCTCTACGAGCAGTACTTC.

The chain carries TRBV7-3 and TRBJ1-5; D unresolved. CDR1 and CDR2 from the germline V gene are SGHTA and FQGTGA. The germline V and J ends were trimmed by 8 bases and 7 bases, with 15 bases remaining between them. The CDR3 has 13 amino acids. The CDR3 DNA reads TGTGCCAGCTCCGCGGGGTTAGGGCAGCCCCAGCATTTT. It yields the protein CASSAGLGQPQHF.

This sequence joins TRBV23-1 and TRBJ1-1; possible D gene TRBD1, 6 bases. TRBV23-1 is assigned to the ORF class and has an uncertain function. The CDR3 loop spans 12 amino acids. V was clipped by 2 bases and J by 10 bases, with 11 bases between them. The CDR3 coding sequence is TGCGCCAGCAGTCAACCGACAGGTGGAGCTTTCTTT. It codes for CASSQPTGGAFF.

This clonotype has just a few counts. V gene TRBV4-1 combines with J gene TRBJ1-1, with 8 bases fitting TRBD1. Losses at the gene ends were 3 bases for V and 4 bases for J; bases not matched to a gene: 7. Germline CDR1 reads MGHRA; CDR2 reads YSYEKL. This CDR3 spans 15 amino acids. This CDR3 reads CASSQTTGVGTEAFF. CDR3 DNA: TGCGCCAGCAGCCAGACGACAGGGGTGGGCACTGAAGCTTTCTTT.